The clone carrying this TCR beta chain has only a few counts. This entry belongs to a study of early T cells in non-severe SARS-CoV-2 infection. The CDR3 covers 14 residues. The germline V gene encodes CDR1 SGHTA and CDR2 FQGNSA. The V and J ends lost 5 bases and 0 bases respectively, with 11 bases between them. Attachment of unique molecular identifiers was made to individual cDNA molecules. TCRdb reprocessed the 5' RACE reads via MiXCR and lists one record per CDR3 protein. The sample holds tens of thousands of distinct CDR3 sequences, around 7% seen once. The V and J genes are TRBV7-2 and TRBJ2-7; the D gene is possibly TRBD1 (6 bases). The clonotype originates from an adult who was a healthcare worker with PCR-confirmed SARS-CoV-2 infection or an uninfected control (not recorded which). The sequencing sample was made of whole blood. CDR3 nucleotide sequence: TGTGCCAGCAGCCCCGACAGGAACTCCTACGAGCAGTACTTC. As protein: CASSPDRNSYEQYF. The entire variable domain, with the rest obtained from reference TRBV7-2 and TRBJ2-7, is as follows: GAGVSQSPSNKVTEKGKDVELRCDPISGHTALYWYRQSLGQGLEFLIYFQGNSAPDKSGLPSDRFSAERTGGSVSTLTIQRTQQEDSAVYLCASSPDRNSYEQYFGPGTRLTVT.